This entry describes one TCR beta chain. The antigen remains unidentified. This sample stems from a study of OX40 agonist ivuxolimab in advanced cancers. Study at large: An anti-OX40 (CD134) antibody with agonistic activity, ivuxolimab, was administered to patients. Enrolled patients in dose escalation had cancers that were hepatocellular carcinoma, melanoma, renal cell or head and neck cancer.

Measured with immunoSEQ multiplex PCR; TCRdb has only the in-frame clones, and not every one. The sample contains 55,000 to 80,000 clones, roughly 90% of which appear only once. Study conclusions and caveats: CD8+ T cells showed, on average, more clonal expansion than CD4+ cells. Clonal expansion by week 6 occurred in CD4+ and CD8+ blood T cells (at 0.1 to 3.0 mg/kg).

The source material was CD4+ or CD8+ T cells sorted from blood, sampled in a trial of the OX40 agonist ivuxolimab. The sequence derives from an adult with an advanced solid tumor such as melanoma, head and neck, liver or kidney cancer.

CDR3 loop: CASSKLAGPYEQYF. Written as DNA, the CDR3 is TGTGCCAGTAGTAAACTAGCGGGTCCCTACGAGCAGTACTTC. J is TRBJ2-7 and V is TRBV19; 9 bases map to TRBD2. CDR3 length equals 14 residues. V dropped 4 bases and J dropped 2; count of bases not matched to a gene: 3. Germline V gene lookup returns CDR1 LNHDA and CDR2 SQIVND (reference sequence).